Described below is a single TCR beta chain sequence and its context. The antigen remains unidentified. The repertoire was sequenced with immunoSEQ multiplex PCR; TCRdb's copy has only in-frame clones and lacks some. Here the sample spans 2 million to 2.5 million clones, 80% to 95% being singletons. This sample is part of a study of shared clonotypes between healthy human individuals. Findings and caveats of the study: A reduction in generation probabilities was seen for non-shared clonotypes relative to those shared by all four donors.

CDR1 and CDR2 (germline): KGHSH, LQKENI. The CDR3 is 14 amino acids. Trimming removed 4 bases from V and 1 base from J, with 9 bases in between. This TCR was sampled from a man younger than 35 in good health. Some clones in this sample may be carry-over from other donors' samples. The chain has TRBV18 and TRBJ2-3, with D perhaps matching TRBD2 (6 bases). Source material: naive CD4+ T cells from PBMCs. Subset specified: CD45RA+ positively selected. This CDR3 is CASSRGTGTDTQYF. The CDR3 nucleotides are TGTGCCAGCTCACGGGGGACTGGCACAGATACGCAGTATTTT.